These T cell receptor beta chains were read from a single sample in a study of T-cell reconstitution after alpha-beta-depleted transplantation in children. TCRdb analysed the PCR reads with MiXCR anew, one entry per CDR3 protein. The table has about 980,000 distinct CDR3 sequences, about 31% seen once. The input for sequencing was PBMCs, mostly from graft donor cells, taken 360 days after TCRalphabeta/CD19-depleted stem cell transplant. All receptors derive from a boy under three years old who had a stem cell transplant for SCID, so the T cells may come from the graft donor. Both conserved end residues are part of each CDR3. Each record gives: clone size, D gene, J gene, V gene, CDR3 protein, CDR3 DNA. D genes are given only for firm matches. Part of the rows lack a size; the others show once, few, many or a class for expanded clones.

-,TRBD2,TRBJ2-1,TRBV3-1,CASSQAPLAGGMNEQFF,TGTGCCAGCAGCCAAGCACCTCTAGCGGGGGGTATGAATGAGCAGTTCTTC
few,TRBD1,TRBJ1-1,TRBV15,CATSTTRTRTGLSLPGAFF,TGTGCCACCAGCACCACAAGAACCCGGACAGGGCTGAGTCTCCCGGGGGCTTTCTTT
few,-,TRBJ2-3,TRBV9,CASSVGATGTDTQYF,TGTGCCAGCAGCGTAGGAGCTACGGGCACAGATACGCAGTATTTT
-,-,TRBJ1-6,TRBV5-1,CASSLGPVNSPLHF,TGCGCCAGCAGCTTGGGGCCGGTTAATTCACCCCTCCACTTT
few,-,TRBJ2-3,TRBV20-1,CSARESHRMGTQYF,TGCAGTGCTAGAGAGTCCCATAGAATGGGTACGCAGTATTTT
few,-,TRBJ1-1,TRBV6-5,CASSYLLRGDEAFF,TGTGCCAGCAGTTACCTCTTAAGGGGGGATGAAGCTTTCTTT
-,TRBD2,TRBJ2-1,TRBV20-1,CCARDGRLAGGNHNEQFF,TGCTGTGCTAGAGATGGCAGACTAGCGGGGGGCAACCACAATGAGCAGTTCTTC
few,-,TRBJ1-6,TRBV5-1,CASSLGAVKEVSPLHF,TGCGCCAGCAGCTTGGGAGCCGTAAAGGAGGTTTCACCCCTCCACTTT
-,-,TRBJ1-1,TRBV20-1,CSGGGEGTEAFF,TGCAGCGGGGGTGGAGAGGGGACTGAAGCTTTCTTT
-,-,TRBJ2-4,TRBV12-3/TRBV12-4,CASSPGTHIQYF,TGTGCCAGCAGCCCCGGGACGCACATTCAGTACTTC
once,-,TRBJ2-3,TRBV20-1,CSAIPGHTTDTQYF,TGCAGTGCCATTCCGGGACACACCACAGATACGCAGTATTTT
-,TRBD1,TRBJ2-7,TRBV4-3,CASSQAGTGSHEQYF,TGCGCCAGCAGCCAGGCCGGGACAGGGTCCCACGAGCAGTACTTC
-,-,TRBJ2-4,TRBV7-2,CASSWDGTNKNIQYF,TGTGCCAGCAGCTGGGACGGGACAAACAAAAACATTCAGTACTTC
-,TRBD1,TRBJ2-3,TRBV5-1,CASSLGGQSTDTQYF,TGCGCCAGCAGCTTGGGGGGACAGAGCACAGATACGCAGTATTTT
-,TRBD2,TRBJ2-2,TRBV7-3,CASSPSGALNTGELFF,TGTGCCAGCAGCCCAAGCGGGGCCTTGAACACCGGGGAGCTGTTTTTT
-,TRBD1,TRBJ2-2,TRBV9,CASSVAGGLWTGELFF,TGTGCCAGCAGCGTAGCAGGGGGCTTGTGGACCGGGGAGCTGTTTTTT
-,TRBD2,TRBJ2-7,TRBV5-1,CASSVGGNNVHEQYF,TGCGCCAGCAGCGTGGGGGGGAATAACGTCCACGAGCAGTACTTC
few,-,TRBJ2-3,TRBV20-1,CSARVFATTFTDTQYF,TGCAGTGCTAGAGTTTTTGCCACGACTTTCACAGATACGCAGTATTTT
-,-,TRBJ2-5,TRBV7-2,CASSLGEGMKTQYF,TGTGCCAGCAGCTTAGGTGAAGGCATGAAGACCCAGTACTTC
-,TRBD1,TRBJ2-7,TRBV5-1,CASSGTGGAEQYF,TGCGCCAGCTCCGGGACAGGGGGCGCCGAGCAGTACTTC
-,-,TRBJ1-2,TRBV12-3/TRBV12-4,CASSSHRKGRSYTF,TGTGCCAGCAGTTCCCACAGGAAAGGCCGTAGCTACACCTTC
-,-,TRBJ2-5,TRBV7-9,CASSFVQVRGETQYF,TGTGCCAGCAGCTTTGTGCAGGTTCGAGGGGAGACCCAGTACTTC
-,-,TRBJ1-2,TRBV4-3,CASSQDRGVGGYTF,TGCGCCAGCAGCCAAGATAGAGGGGTTGGTGGCTACACCTTC
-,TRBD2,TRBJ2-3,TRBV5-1,CAISGGRATDTQYF,TGCGCCATTAGCGGGGGCCGAGCCACAGATACGCAGTATTTT
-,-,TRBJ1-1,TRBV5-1,CASSLVGNAEAFF,TGCGCCAGCAGCTTGGTCGGAAACGCTGAAGCTTTCTTT
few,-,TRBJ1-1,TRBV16,CASSHRDLNTEAFF,TGTGCCAGCAGCCATAGGGACTTGAACACTGAAGCTTTCTTT
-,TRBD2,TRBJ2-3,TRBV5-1,CASMRGEGKDTQYF,TGCGCCAGCATGCGGGGGGAAGGAAAAGATACGCAGTATTTT
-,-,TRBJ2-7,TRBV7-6,CASSSGGSLIYEQYF,TGTGCCAGCAGCTCCGGGGGCAGCCTGATCTACGAGCAGTACTTC
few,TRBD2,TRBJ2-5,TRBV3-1,CASSQVGGRETQYF,TGTGCCAGCAGCCAAGTGGGAGGGAGAGAGACCCAGTACTTC
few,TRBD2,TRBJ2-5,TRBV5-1,CASRGAGNPYGETQYF,TGCGCCAGCAGGGGAGCGGGAAACCCATATGGGGAGACCCAGTACTTC
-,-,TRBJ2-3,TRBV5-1,CASSLAQRHEGTDTQYF,TGCGCCAGCAGCTTGGCCCAGCGCCATGAGGGGACAGATACGCAGTATTTT
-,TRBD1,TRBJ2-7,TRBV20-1,CSARDRGFTSYEQYF,TGCAGTGCTAGGGACAGGGGGTTTACCTCCTACGAGCAGTACTTC
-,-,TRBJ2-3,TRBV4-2,CASSQGGESTDTQYF,TGTGCCAGCAGCCAGGGTGGGGAAAGCACAGATACGCAGTATTTT
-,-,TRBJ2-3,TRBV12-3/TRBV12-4,CATRPFSTDTQYF,TGTGCCACCCGACCGTTCAGCACAGATACGCAGTATTTT
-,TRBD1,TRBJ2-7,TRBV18,CASSPRGQGLYEQYF,TGTGCCAGCTCACCGAGGGGACAGGGGCTCTACGAGCAGTACTTC
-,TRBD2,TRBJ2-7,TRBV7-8,CASSLMTSGNYEQYF,TGTGCCAGCAGCTTGATGACTAGCGGGAACTACGAGCAGTACTTC
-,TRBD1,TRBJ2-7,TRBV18,CASSRTGGPEQYF,TGTGCCAGCTCCCGGACAGGGGGCCCCGAACAGTACTTC
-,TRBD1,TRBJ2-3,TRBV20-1,CSAPRAVRGPDTQYF,TGCAGTGCCCCGCGGGCCGTCAGGGGGCCAGATACGCAGTATTTT
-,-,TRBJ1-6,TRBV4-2,CASSQVLAYNSPLHF,TGTGCCAGCAGCCAAGTCCTCGCCTATAATTCACCCCTCCACTTT
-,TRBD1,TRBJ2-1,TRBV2,CASSGPGQGGF,TGTGCCAGCAGTGGTCCGGGACAGGGTGGATTC
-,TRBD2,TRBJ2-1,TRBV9,CASSPDGGTAYNEQFF,TGTGCCAGCAGCCCAGACGGGGGGACCGCTTACAATGAGCAGTTCTTC
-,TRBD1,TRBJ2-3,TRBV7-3,CASSLIGQGLSYF,TGTGCCAGCAGCTTAATCGGACAGGGCTTATCGTATTTT
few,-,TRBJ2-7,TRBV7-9,CASSLVSGNSYEQYF,TGTGCCAGCAGCTTAGTGTCTGGCAACTCCTACGAGCAGTACTTC
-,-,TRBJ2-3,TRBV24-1,CATSDLGGGLDTQYF,TGTGCCACCAGTGATTTAGGGGGGGGGCTTGATACGCAGTATTTT
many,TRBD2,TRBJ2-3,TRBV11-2,CASSALGLAGGPSTDTQYF,TGTGCCAGCAGCGCCCTTGGTCTAGCGGGGGGACCTAGCACAGATACGCAGTATTTT
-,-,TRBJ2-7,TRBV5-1,CASSTLGGAIFYEQYF,TGCGCCAGCAGCACCCTGGGGGGGGCGATTTTCTACGAGCAGTACTTC
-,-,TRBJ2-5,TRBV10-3,CAISESRPQETQYF,TGTGCCATCAGTGAGTCGCGGCCCCAAGAGACCCAGTACTTC
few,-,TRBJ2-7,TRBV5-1,CASSLGLHLEQYF,TGCGCCAGCAGCTTGGGCCTTCACCTCGAGCAGTACTTC
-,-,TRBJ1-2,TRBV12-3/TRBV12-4,CASSLGQTDYGYTF,TGTGCCAGCAGTTTAGGGCAGACGGACTATGGCTACACCTTC
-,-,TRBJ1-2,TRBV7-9,CASSLGPYYGYTF,TGTGCCAGCAGCTTAGGGCCCTACTATGGCTACACCTTC
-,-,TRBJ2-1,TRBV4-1,CASSQEEVQAEAYNEQFF,TGCGCCAGCAGCCAAGAAGAGGTCCAAGCAGAGGCCTACAATGAGCAGTTCTTC
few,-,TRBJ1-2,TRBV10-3,CAISEGANYGYTF,TGTGCCATCAGTGAGGGGGCCAACTATGGCTACACCTTC
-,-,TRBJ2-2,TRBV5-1,CASSVRTAANTGELFF,TGCGCCAGCAGCGTCCGGACAGCCGCGAACACCGGGGAGCTGTTTTTT
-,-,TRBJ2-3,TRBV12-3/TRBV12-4,CASTSGRPIDTQYF,TGTGCCAGCACCTCGGGACGGCCCATAGATACGCAGTATTTT